Described below is a single TCR beta chain sequence and its context. Authors' processing steps: Researchers report that nucleated cell counts were estimated from reference gene primer amplification. Produced via immunoSEQ multiplex PCR; TCRdb's table is partial and in-frame only. Clone size and the V and J calls come from that table; the DNA yielded D and trimming. The sample contains tens of thousands of clones, roughly 84% of which appear only once. Trimming at V came to 6 bases and at J to 6 bases, leaving 11 bases not matched to a gene. Germline V lookup: CDR1 SGHTA, CDR2 FQGTGA. This CDR3 is built from 15 residues. The data belong to a study of blood T cell repertoires in COVID-19. Across the whole study: There were acute and convalescent COVID-19 samples, and they came from the United States, Italy and Spain. From T cells, B-cell-depleted T cells, or PBMCs came the material, which was cDNA or gDNA.

Sequenced material: peripheral blood. V and J are TRBV7-3 and TRBJ2-3; 8 bases map to TRBD2. The TCR was taken from an elderly man with active COVID-19. The CDR3 sequence is CASSPRGGDADTQYF. In DNA, the CDR3 is TGTGCCAGCAGTCCTCGGGGGGGCGACGCGGATACGCAGTATTTT.